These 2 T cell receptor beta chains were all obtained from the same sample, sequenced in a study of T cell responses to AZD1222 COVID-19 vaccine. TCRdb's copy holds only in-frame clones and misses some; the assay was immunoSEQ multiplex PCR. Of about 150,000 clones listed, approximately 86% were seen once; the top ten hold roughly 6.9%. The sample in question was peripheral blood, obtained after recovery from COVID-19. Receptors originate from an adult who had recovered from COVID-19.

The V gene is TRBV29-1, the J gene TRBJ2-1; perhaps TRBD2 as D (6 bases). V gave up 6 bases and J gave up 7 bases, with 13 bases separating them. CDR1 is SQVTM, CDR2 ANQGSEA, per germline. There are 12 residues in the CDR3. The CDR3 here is CSVTTAGNEQFF. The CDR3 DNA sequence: TGCAGCGTCACCACTGCGGGGAATGAGCAGTTCTTC.

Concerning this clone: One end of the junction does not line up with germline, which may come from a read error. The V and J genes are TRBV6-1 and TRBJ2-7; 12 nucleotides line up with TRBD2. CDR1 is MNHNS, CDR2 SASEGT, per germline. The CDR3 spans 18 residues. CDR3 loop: CASSKAQLAGGLSYEQYF. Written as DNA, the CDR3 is TGTGCCAGCAGTAAAGCCCAGCTAGCGGGGGGGCTTTCCTACGAGCAGTACTTC.